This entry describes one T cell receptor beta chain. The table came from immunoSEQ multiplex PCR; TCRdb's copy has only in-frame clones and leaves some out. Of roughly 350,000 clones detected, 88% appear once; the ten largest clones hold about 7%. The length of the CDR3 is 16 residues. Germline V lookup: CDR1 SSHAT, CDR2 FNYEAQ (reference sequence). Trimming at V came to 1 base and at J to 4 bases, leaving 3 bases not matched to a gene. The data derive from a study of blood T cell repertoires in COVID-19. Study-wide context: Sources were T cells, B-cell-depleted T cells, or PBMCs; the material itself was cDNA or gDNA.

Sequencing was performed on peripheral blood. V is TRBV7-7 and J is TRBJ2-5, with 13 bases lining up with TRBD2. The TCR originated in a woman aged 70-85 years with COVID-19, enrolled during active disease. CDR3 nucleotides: TGTGCCAGCAGCTTAGGGACTAGCGGGGGAGTAGAGACCCAGTACTTC. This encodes CASSLGTSGGVETQYF.